This T cell receptor (beta chain) stems from a study of T cells in Graves' hyperthyroidism and ophthalmopathy. CDR1 and CDR2 from the germline V gene are ENHRY and SYGVKD. This CDR3 spans 16 amino acids. RNA transcripts gave rise to amplified TCR beta CDR3 regions. During a first-round RT-PCR of the TCR CDR3, the HTBI primer set was used. TCRdb used MiXCR to reprocess the multiplex PCR reads, holding one entry per CDR3 protein. Of 450,000 to 550,000 distinct CDR3 sequences in the sample, roughly 24% are singletons; the top ten hold roughly 12%. Patients with ophthalmopathy all had a Clinical Activity Score of at least 3, a NOSPECS grade of at least 4 and duration under 3 months. Researchers barred patients who had uncontrolled infection, other autoimmune disease, pregnancy or lactation. The PBMCs were sourced from fresh peripheral blood (about 9.6 ml). Concerning this clonotype: What it recognizes is unknown. At one boundary the junction diverges from the germline segment, which might be a read error.

Study conclusions and caveats: Before onset, by a median of approximately 6.2 months, the model predicted ophthalmopathy.

This chain joins TRBV10-3 and TRBJ1-5; D gene ambiguous. The sequencing input was blood. The receptor comes from a woman aged 30 to 39 with Graves' ophthalmopathy. CDR3 DNA: TGTGCCACCTCAAAAACCCCCGGGATATCAAATCAGCCTCAGCATTTT. Its translation is CATSKTPGISNQPQHF.